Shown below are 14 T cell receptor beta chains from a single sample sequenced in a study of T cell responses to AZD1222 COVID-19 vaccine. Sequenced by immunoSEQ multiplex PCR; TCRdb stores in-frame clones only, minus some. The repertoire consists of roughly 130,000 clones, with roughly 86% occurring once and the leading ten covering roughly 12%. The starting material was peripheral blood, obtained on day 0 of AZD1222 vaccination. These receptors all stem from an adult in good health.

Here the CDR3 reads CSVNKQGYGYTF. The DNA for the CDR3 is TGCAGCGTCAATAAACAGGGCTATGGCTACACCTTC. This chain joins TRBV29-1 and TRBJ1-2, with D maybe TRBD1 (6 bases). This CDR3 is built from 12 residues. CDR1 and CDR2 (germline): SQVTM, ANQGSEA. Trimming stripped 6 bases from V and 4 bases from J, with 12 bases between.

Written as DNA, the CDR3 is TGTGCCACCAGTGATTTAGAGACGTCATTGGATGGCTACACCTTC. Its translation: CATSDLETSLDGYTF. J is TRBJ1-2 and V is TRBV24-1, with D unresolved. The V and J ends lost 1 base and 6 bases respectively, with 14 bases between them. The V gene's germline CDR1 is KGHDR and CDR2 SFDVKD. The CDR3 length is 15 residues.

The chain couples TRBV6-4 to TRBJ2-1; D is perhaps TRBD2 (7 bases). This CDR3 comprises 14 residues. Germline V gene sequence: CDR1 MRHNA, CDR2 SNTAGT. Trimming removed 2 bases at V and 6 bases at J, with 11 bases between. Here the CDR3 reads CASSDGGGANEQFF. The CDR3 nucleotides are TGTGCCAGCAGTGACGGTGGGGGGGCCAATGAGCAGTTCTTC.

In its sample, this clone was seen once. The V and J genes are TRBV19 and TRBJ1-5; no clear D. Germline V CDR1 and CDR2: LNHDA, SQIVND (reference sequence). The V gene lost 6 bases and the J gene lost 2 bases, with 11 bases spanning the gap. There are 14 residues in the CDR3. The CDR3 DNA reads TGTGCCAGTAGCCCAATGGTGGGCAATCAGCCCCAGCATTTT. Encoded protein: CASSPMVGNQPQHF.

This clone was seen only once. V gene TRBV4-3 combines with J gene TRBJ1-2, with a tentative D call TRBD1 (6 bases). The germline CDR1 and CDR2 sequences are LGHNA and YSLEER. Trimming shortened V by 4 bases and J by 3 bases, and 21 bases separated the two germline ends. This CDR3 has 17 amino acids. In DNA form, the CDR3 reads TGCGCCAGCAGCCGATACCACAAGGGGGTTATGGACTATGGCTACACCTTC. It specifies CASSRYHKGVMDYGYTF.

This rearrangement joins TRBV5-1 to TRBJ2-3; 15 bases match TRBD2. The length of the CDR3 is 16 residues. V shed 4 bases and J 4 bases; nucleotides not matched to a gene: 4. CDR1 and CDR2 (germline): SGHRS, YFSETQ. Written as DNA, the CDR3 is TGCGCCAGCAGCCCGGGGACTAGCGGGGGGTCAGATACGCAGTATTTT. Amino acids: CASSPGTSGGSDTQYF.

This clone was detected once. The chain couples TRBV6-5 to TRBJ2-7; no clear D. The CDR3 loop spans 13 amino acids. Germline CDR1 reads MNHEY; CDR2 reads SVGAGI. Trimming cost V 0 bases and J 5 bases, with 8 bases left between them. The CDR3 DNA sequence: TGTGCCAGCAGTTACTCGCTAGGAGACGAGCAGTACTTC. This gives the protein CASSYSLGDEQYF.

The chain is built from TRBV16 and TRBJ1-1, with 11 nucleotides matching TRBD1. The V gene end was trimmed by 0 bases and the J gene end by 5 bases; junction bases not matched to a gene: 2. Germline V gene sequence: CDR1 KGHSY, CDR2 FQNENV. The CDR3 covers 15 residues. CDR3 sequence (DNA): TGTGCCAGCAGCCAATCGGGGACAGGGGGGACTGAAGCTTTCTTT. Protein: CASSQSGTGGTEAFF. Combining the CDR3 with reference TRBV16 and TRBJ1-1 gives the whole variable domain GEEVAQTPKHLVRGEGQKAKLYCAPIKGHSYVFWYQQVLKNEFKFLISFQNENVFDETGMPKERFSAKCLPNSPCSLEIQATKLEDSAVYFCASSQSGTGGTEAFFGQGTRLTVV.

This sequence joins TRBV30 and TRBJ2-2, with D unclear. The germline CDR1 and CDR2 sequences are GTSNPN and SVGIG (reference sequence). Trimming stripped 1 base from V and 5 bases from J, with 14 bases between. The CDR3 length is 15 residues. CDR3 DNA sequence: TGTGCCTGGAGTGACACCCTTCGGCAGACCGGGGAGCTGTTTTTT. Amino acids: CAWSDTLRQTGELFF. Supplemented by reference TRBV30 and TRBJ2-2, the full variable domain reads SQTIHQWPATLVQPVGSPLSLECTVEGTSNPNLYWYRQAAGRGLQLLFYSVGIGQISSEVPQNLSASRPQDRQFILSSKKLLLSDSGFYLCAWSDTLRQTGELFFGEGSRLTVL.

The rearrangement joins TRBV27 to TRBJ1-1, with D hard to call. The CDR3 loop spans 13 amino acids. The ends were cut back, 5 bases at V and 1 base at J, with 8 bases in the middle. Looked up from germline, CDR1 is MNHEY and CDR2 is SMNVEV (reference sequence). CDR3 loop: CASSLTKNTEAFF. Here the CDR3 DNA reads TGTGCCAGCAGTCTTACGAAGAACACTGAAGCTTTCTTT.

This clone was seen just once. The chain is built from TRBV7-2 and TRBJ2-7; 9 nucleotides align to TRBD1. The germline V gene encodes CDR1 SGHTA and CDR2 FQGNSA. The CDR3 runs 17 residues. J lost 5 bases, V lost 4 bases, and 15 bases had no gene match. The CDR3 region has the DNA TGTGCCAGCAGCTGGAGACAGGGGGGAGGGCTCCTGGACGAGCAGTACTTC. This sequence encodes CASSWRQGGGLLDEQYF.

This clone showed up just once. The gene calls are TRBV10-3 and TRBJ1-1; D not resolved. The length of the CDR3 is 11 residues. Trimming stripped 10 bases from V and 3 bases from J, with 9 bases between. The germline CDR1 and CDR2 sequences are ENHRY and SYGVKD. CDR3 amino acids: CATTRDTEAFF. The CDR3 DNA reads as TGTGCCACCACACGGGACACTGAAGCTTTCTTT.

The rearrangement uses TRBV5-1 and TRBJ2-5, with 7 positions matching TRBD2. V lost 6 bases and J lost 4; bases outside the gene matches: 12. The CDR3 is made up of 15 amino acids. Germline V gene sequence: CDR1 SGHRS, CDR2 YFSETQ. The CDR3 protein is CASTPSTGRRETQYF. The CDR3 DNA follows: TGCGCCAGCACTCCCTCGACCGGGAGGCGAGAGACCCAGTACTTC. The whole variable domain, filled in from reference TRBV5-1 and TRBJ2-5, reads KAGVTQTPRYLIKTRGQQVTLSCSPISGHRSVSWYQQTPGQGLQFLFEYFSETQRNKGNFPGRFSGRQFSNSRSEMNVSTLELGDSALYLCASTPSTGRRETQYFGPGTRLLVL.

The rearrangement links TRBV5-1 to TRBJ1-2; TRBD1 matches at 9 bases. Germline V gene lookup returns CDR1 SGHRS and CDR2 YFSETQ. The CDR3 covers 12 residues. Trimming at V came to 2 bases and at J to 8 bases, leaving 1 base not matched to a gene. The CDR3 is CASSFTGGGYTF. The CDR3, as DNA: TGCGCCAGCAGCTTTACAGGGGGCGGCTACACCTTC.